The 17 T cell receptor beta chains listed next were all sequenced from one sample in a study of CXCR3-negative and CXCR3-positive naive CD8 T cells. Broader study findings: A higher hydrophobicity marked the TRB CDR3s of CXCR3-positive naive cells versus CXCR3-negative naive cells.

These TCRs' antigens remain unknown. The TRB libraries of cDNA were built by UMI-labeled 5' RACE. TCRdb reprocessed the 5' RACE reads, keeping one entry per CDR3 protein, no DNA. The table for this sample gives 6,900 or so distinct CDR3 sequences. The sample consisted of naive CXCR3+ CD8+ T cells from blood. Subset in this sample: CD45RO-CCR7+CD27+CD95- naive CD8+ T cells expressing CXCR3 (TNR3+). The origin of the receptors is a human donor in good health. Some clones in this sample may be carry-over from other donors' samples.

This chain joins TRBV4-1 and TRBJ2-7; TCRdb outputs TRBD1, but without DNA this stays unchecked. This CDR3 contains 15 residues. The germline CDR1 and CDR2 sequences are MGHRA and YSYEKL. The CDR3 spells CASSQGDSLTYEQYF.

CDR3 loop: CASQGANGANVLTF. The V gene is TRBV19, the J gene TRBJ2-6; the D gene TCRdb calls, TRBD1, cannot be checked with no DNA. CDR3 length equals 14 residues. Germline V gene sequence: CDR1 LNHDA, CDR2 SQIVND (reference sequence).

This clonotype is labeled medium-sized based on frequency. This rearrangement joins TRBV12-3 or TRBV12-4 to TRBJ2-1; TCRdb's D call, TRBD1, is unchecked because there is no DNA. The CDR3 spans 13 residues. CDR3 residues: CASIRLAGREQFF.

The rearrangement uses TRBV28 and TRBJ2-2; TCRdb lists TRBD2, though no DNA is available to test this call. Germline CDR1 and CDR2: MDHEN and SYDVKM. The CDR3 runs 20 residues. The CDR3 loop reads CASSFGRSGTSGKNTGELFF. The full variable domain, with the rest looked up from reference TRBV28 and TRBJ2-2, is DVKVTQSSRYLVKRTGEKVFLECVQDMDHENMFWYRQDPGLGLRLIYFSYDVKMKEKGDIPEGYSVSREKKERFSLILESASTNQTSMYLCASSFGRSGTSGKNTGELFFGEGSRLTVL.

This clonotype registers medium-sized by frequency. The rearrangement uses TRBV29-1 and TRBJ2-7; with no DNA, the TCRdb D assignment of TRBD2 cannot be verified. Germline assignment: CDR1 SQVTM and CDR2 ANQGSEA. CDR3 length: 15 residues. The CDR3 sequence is CSVGGVEGDYYEQYF.

CDR3 loop: CASRSRDRGLNYFYTF. The chain employs TRBV6-6 and TRBJ1-2; TCRdb outputs TRBD1, but without DNA this stays unchecked. Germline V gene lookup returns CDR1 MNHNY and CDR2 SVGAGI (reference sequence). This CDR3 has 16 residues.

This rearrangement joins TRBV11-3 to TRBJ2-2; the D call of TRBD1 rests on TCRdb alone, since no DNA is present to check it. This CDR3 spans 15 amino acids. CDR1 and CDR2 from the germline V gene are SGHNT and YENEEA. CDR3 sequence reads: CASSLDRENTGELFF.

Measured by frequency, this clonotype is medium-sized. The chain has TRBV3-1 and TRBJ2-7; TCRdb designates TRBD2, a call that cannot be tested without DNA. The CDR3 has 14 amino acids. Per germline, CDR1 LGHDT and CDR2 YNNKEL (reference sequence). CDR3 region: CASSQEATSHEQYF.

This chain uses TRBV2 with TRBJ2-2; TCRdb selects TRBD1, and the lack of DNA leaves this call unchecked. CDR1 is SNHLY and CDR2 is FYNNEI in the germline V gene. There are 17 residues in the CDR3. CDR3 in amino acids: CASSEPVSAPWAGELFF.

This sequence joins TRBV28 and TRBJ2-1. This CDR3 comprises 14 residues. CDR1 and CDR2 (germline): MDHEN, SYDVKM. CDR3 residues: CASSLRVVYNEQFF.

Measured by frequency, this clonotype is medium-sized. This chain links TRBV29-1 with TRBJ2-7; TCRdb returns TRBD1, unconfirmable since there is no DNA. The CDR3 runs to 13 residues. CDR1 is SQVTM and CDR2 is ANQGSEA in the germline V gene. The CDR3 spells CSAVGDGQYEQYF.

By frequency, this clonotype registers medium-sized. CDR3 sequence: CASSLFGRGSTDTQYF. The rearrangement uses TRBV5-1 and TRBJ2-3; TCRdb's D call of TRBD1 is untestable without DNA. CDR1 SGHRS and CDR2 YFSETQ come from the germline V gene. The CDR3 loop spans 16 amino acids.

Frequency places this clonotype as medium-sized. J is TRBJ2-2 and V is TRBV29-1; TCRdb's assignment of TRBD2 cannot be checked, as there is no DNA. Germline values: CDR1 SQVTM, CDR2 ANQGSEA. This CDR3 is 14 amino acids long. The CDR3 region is CSVVEGSNTGELFF.

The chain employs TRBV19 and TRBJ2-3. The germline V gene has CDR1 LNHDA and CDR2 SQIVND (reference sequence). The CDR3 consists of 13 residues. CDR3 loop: CASSRYSTDTQYF.

CDR3 amino acids: CSVVGGNTEAFF. This chain links TRBV29-1 with TRBJ1-1; there is no DNA to check the TCRdb D call of TRBD1. Germline V gives CDR1 SQVTM, CDR2 ANQGSEA. There are 12 residues in the CDR3.

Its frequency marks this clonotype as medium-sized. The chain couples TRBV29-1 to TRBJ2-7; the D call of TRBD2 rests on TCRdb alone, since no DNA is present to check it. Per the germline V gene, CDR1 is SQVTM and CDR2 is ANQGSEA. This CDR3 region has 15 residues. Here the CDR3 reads CSVEIPGLAPYEQYF.

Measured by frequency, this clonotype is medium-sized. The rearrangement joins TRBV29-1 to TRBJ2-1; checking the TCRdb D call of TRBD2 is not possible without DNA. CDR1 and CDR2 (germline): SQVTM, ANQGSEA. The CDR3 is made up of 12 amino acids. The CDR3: CSGEGLYNEQFF.